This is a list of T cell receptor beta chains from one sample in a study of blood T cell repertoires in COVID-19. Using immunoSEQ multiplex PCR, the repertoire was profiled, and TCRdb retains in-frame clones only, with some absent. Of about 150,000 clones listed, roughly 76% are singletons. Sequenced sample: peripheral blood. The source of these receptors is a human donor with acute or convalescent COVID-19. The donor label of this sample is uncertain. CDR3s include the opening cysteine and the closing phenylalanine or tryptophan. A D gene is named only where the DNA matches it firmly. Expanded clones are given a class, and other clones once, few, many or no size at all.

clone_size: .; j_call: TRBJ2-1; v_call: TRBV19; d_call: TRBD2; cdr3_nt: TGTGCCAGTAGCAGACTAGCAGCCGACAATGAGCAGTTCTTC; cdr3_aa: CASSRLAADNEQFF
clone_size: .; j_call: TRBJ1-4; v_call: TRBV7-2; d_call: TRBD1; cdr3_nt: TGTGCCAGCAGCCCCGACAGGGGTGAGGAAAAACTGTTTTTT; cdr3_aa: CASSPDRGEEKLFF
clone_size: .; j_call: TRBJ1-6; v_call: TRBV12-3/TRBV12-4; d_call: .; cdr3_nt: TGTGCCAGCAGTTTCACAGGAGATTCACCCCTCCACTTT; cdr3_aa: CASSFTGDSPLHF
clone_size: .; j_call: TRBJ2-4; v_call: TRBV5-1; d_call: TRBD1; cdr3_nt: TGCGCCAGCAGCTTAGAACTGGTGCAGGGGGACATTCAGTACTTC; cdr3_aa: CASSLELVQGDIQYF
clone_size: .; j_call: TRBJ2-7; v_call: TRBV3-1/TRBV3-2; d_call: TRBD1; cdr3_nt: TGTGCCAGCAGCCAAGATGGACAGGGCTCCTACGAGCAGTACTTC; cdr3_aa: CASSQDGQGSYEQYF
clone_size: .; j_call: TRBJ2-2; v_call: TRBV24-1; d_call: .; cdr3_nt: TGTGCCACCAGTGACGCGGTGAGCCATAACACCGGGGAGCTGTTTTTT; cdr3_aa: CATSDAVSHNTGELFF
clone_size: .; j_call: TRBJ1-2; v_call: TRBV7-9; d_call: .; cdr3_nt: TGTGCATGGGCGGGGGACTATGGCTACACCTTC; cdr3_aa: CAWAGDYGYTF
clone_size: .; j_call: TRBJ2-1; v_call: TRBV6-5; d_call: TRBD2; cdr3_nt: TGTGCCAGCACTCTTACGGGGGGACCCCGCGATGAGCAGTTCTTC; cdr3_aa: CASTLTGGPRDEQFF
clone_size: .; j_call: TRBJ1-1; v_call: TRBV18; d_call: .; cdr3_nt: TGTGCCAGCTCACCAACCGGTAGTGGTGCTGAAGCTTTCTTT; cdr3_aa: CASSPTGSGAEAFF
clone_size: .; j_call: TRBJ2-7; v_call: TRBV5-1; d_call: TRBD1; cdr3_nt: TGCGCCAGCAGCTCCGGACAGGGGACCTACGAGCAGTACTTC; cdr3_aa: CASSSGQGTYEQYF
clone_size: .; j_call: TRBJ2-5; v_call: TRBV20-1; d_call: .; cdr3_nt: TGCAGTGCTAGTGGGACTACAGGGGGAGAGACCCAGTACTTC; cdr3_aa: CSASGTTGGETQYF
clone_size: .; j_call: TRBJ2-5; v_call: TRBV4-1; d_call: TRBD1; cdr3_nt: TGCGCCAGCAGCTTCCGGACAGGGGGAATAGGGGAGACCCAGTACTTC; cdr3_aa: CASSFRTGGIGETQYF
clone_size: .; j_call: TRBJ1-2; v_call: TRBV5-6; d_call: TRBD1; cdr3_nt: TGTGCCAGCAGCTTGGGACAGGGAAACTATGGCTACACCTTC; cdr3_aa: CASSLGQGNYGYTF
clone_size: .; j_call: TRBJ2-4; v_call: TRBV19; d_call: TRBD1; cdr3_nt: TGTGCCAGTAGTTTCTCACAGGGGGACATTCAGTACTTC; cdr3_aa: CASSFSQGDIQYF
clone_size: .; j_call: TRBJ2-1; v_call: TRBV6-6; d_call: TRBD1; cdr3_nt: TGTGCCAGCAGCCTCGACAGGGGTTCCTACAATGAGCAGTTCTTC; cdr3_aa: CASSLDRGSYNEQFF
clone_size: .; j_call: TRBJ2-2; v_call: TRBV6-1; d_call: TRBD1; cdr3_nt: TGTGCCAGCAGTACGGGACAGGCTGACGGGGAGCTGTTTTTT; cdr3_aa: CASSTGQADGELFF
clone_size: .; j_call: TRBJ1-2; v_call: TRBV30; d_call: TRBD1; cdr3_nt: TGTGCCTGGAGTGTACGATGGGACAGCTATGGCTACACCTTC; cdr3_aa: CAWSVRWDSYGYTF
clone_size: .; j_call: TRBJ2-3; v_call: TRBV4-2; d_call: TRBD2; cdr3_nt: TGTGCCAGCAGCTTAGAGCGGGGAGGGGCAGATACGCAGTATTTT; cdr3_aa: CASSLERGGADTQYF
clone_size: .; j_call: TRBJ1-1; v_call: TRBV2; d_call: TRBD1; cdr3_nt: TGTGCCAGCAGGACAGGGGGCGTTAACACTGAAGCTTTCTTT; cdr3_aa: CASRTGGVNTEAFF
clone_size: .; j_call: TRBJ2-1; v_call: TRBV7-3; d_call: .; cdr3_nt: TGTGCCAGCAGCTTAATAGGCCTAGGCGGCAATGAGCAGTTCTTC; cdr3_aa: CASSLIGLGGNEQFF
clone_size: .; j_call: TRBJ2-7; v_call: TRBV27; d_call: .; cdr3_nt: TGTGCCACCTCGTCGGGTGGCTCCTACGAGCAGTACTTC; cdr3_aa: CATSSGGSYEQYF
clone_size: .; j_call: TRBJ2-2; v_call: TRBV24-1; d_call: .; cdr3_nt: TGTGCCACCAGTAGATCAGGGTGGGAGCTGTTTTTT; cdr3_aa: CATSRSGWELFF
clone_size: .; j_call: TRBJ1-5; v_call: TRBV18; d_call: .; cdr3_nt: TGTGCCAGCTCACCCAAACAGGGAAATCAGCCCCAGCATTTT; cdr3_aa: CASSPKQGNQPQHF
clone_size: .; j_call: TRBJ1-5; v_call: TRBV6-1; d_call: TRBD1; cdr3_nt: TGTGCCAGCAGTGAAGACAGGGGAAATCAGCCCCAGCATTTT; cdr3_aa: CASSEDRGNQPQHF
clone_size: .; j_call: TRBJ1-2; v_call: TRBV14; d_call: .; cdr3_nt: TGTGCCAGCAGCCACGGGACTCGGGTTACGGGCTACACCTTC; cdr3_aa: CASSHGTRVTGYTF
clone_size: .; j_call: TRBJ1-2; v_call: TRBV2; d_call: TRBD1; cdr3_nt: TGTGCCAGCAGTCGGGACAGCTTGTCTGGCTATGGCTACACCTTC; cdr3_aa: CASSRDSLSGYGYTF
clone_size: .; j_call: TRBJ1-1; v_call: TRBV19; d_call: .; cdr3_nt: TGTGCCAGTAGTATAAGAGGTCGGGAAACTGAAGCTTTCTTT; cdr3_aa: CASSIRGRETEAFF
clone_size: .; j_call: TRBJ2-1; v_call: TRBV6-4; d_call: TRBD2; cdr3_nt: TGTGCCAGCAGTGAAACGGGGGGTAGCGGGGGCTACAATGAGCAGTTCTTC; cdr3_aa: CASSETGGSGGYNEQFF
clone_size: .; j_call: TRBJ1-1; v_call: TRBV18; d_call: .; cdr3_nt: TGTGCCAGCTCGTTCACCGGTAAGAACACTGAAGCTTTCTTT; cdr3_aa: CASSFTGKNTEAFF
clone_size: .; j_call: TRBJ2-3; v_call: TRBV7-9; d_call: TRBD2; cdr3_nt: TGTGCCAGCAGCTCGGCGGGGGGTCAAGATACGCAGTATTTT; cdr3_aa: CASSSAGGQDTQYF
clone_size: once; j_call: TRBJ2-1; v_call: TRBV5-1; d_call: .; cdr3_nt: TGCGCCAGCAGCTCGGGTGGCGGCTCCTACAATGAGCAGTTCTTC; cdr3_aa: CASSSGGGSYNEQFF
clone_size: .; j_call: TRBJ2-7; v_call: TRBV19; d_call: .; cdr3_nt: TGTGCCAGTAGTATAAGCACAGGCTCCTACGAGCAGTACTTC; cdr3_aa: CASSISTGSYEQYF
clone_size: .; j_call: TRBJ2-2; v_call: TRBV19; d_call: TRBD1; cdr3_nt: TGTGCCAGTAGTCCACGACCCGGGACAGGGGGGAACACCGGGGAGCTGTTTTTT; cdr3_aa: CASSPRPGTGGNTGELFF
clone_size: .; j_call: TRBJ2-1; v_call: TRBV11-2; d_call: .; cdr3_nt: TGTGCCAGCAGCCGGAATGAGCAGTTCTTC; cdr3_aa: CASSRNEQFF
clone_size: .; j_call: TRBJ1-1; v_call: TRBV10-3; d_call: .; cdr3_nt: TGTGCCATCAGGGAAACAGCTTCCTACACTGAAGCTTTCTTT; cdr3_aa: CAIRETASYTEAFF
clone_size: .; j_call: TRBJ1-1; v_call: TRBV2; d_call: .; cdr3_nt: TGTGCCAGCAGTGTCGGGAACACTGAAGCTTTCTTT; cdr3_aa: CASSVGNTEAFF
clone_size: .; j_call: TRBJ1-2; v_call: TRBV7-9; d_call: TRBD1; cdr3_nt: TGTGCCAGCAGCTTGGGCAAAAAAGACAGGGGTGCAGCAAACTATGGCTACACCTTC; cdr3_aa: CASSLGKKDRGAANYGYTF
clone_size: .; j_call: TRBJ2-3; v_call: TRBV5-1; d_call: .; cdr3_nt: TGCGCCAGCAGCTTGGGAGGCCCTGGAGATACGCAGTATTTT; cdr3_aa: CASSLGGPGDTQYF
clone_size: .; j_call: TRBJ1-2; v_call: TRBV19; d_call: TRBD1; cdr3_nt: TGTGCCAGTAGGGGGACAGGGGGTTACTATGGCTACACCTTC; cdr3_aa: CASRGTGGYYGYTF
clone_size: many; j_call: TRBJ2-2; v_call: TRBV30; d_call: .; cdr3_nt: TGTGCCTGGAAGCCCCACACCGGGGAGCTGTTTTTT; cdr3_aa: CAWKPHTGELFF
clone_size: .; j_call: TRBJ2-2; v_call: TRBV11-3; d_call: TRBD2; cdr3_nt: TGTGCCAGCAGCCTCGGGACTAGCGGGACCGGGGAGCTGTTTTTT; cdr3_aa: CASSLGTSGTGELFF
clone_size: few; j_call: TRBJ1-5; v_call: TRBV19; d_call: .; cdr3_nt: TGTGCCAGTAGTATTGGCAGGGGAGCGGATCAGCCCCAGCATTTT; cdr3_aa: CASSIGRGADQPQHF
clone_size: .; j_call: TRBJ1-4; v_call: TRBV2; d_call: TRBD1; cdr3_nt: TGTGCCAGCAGTGCCGACAGGGGAGGTAACGAAAAACTGTTTTTT; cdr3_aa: CASSADRGGNEKLFF
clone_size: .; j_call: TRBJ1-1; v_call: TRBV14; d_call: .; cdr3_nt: TGTGCCAGCAGCCTTACAGACGGGGGCACTGAAGCTTTCTTT; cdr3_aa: CASSLTDGGTEAFF
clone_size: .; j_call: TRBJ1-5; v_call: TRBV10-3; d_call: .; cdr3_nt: TGTGCCATCAGTGAGTCTAGGGGTCTTAGGCAGCCCCAGCATTTT; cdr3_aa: CAISESRGLRQPQHF
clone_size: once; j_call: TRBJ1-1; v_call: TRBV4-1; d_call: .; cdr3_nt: TGCGCCAGCAGTGAAACAGGGAACACTGAAGCTTTCTTT; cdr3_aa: CASSETGNTEAFF
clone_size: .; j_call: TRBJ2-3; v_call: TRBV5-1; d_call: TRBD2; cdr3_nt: TGCGCCACCAAGTCGGGGGGAGGAGATACGCAGTATTTT; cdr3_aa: CATKSGGGDTQYF
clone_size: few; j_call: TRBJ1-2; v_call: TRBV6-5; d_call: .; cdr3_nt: TGTGCCAGCAGTTACTTCGGGGAGGACTATGGCTACACCTTC; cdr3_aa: CASSYFGEDYGYTF
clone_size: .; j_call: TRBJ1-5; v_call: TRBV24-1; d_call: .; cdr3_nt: TGTGCCACCAGTGATAGGGGTGGACAGCCCCAGCATTTT; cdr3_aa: CATSDRGGQPQHF
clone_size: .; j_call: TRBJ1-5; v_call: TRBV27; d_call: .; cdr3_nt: TGTGCCACCATGGAGGGGGGGCTGGGACAGCCCCAGCATTTT; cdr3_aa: CATMEGGLGQPQHF
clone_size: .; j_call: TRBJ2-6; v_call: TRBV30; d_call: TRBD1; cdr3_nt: TGTGCCTGGGACCGGGACAGGGTCCCTGGGGCCAACGTCCTGACTTTC; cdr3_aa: CAWDRDRVPGANVLTF
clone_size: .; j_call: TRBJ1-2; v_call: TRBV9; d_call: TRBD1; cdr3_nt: TGTGCCAGCAGCGTAGGAGGGGGCGGCTACACCTTC; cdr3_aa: CASSVGGGGYTF